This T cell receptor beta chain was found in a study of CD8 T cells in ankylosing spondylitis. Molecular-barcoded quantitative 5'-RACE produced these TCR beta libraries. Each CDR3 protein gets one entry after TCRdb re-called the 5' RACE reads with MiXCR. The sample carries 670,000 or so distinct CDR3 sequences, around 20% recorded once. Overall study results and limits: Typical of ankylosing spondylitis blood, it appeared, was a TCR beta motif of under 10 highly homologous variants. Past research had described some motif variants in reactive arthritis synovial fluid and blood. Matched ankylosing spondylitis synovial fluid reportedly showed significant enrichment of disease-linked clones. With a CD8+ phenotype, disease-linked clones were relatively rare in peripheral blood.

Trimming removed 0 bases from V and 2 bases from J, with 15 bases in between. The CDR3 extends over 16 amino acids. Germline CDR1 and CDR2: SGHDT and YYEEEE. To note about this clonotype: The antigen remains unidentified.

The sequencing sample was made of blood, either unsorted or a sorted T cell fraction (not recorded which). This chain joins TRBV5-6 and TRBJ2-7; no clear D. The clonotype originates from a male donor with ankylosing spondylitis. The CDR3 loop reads CASSLVARPSPYEQYF. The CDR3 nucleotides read TGTGCCAGCAGCTTGGTCGCCAGACCTTCTCCCTACGAGCAGTACTTC.